These 21 T cell receptor beta chains were all obtained from the same sample, sequenced in a study of neoadjuvant anti-PD-1 for oral cavity cancer. Time point in this sample: after neoadjuvant nivolumab, at surgical resection. Libraries were prepared by immunoSEQ multiplex PCR; TCRdb keeps only in-frame clonotypes and omits some of them. The table includes approximately 13,000 clones, 65% to 80% detected once. The sequencing used PBMCs, collected after nivolumab (anti-PD-1) treatment. The receptors here all came from a person between 40 and 79 years old with oral cavity squamous cell carcinoma.

The chain has TRBV29-1 and TRBJ2-7; D is possibly TRBD2 (6 bases). The CDR3 is made up of 13 amino acids. Germline V CDR1 and CDR2: SQVTM, ANQGSEA. The V end lost 8 bases, the J end lost 2 bases, and 16 bases lay between the germline ends. The CDR3 nucleotides read TGCAGCTGCGGTTGGGGGGAGACCTACGAGCAGTACTTC. As protein: CSCGWGETYEQYF.

This sequence joins TRBV9 and TRBJ1-1; the match to TRBD1 covers 8 bases. Germline V gene data show CDR1 as SGDLS and CDR2 as YYNGEE. Trimming at V came to 0 bases and at J to 4 bases, leaving 5 bases not matched to a gene. The CDR3 consists of 15 residues. The CDR3 region is CASSVEPQGATEAFF. The CDR3 nucleotides read TGTGCCAGCAGCGTAGAACCGCAGGGGGCCACTGAAGCTTTCTTT.

This clone has only a few counts. The chain carries TRBV30 and TRBJ1-1; no firm D call. V lost 7 bases and J 0 bases, leaving 3 bases between the germline ends. From germline, CDR1 is GTSNPN and CDR2 SVGIG (reference sequence). The CDR3 spans 10 residues. CDR3 DNA: TGTGCCTCAATGAACACTGAAGCTTTCTTT. Encoded protein: CASMNTEAFF.

This clone was counted only a few times. This chain connects TRBV5-8 to TRBJ2-4, with a weak D call TRBD1 (6 bases). In germline, CDR1 is SGHTS, CDR2 YDEGEE. The CDR3 has 13 amino acids. The V end was cut by 2 bases, the J end by 9 bases, with 12 bases between. DNA for the CDR3: TGTGCCAGCAGCTTACGGACAGAAGGCATTCAGTACTTC. Its protein is CASSLRTEGIQYF.

In this sample, this clone turned up once. This chain links TRBV27 with TRBJ2-2, with 10 bases aligning to TRBD1. Trimming cost V 3 bases and J 6 bases; bases outside gene matches: 10. The CDR3 has 17 amino acids. Germline CDR1 is MNHEY and CDR2 is SMNVEV (reference sequence). The CDR3, as DNA: TGTGCCAGCAGTTTCATGACAGGGGGCCTTAGTGCCGGGGAGCTGTTTTTT. This encodes CASSFMTGGLSAGELFF.

The chain carries TRBV5-1 and TRBJ2-5; 7 bases are shared with TRBD2. V shed 2 bases, J shed 5 bases, and the junction held 9 bases outside the gene matches. CDR1 is SGHRS, CDR2 YFSETQ, per germline. CDR3 length equals 15 residues. The CDR3 loop is CASSFSSGVGETQYF. DNA for the CDR3: TGCGCCAGCAGCTTCTCTAGCGGAGTTGGGGAGACCCAGTACTTC.

The J gene is TRBJ2-1, the V gene TRBV6-5, with 15 positions matching TRBD2. The germline gives CDR1 MNHEY, CDR2 SVGAGI. J gave up 10 bases and V 6 bases, and 4 bases lay outside the gene matches. The CDR3 sequence is 14 residues long. In DNA form, the CDR3 reads TGTGCCAGCAGGCGGACTAGCGGGAGGGGGGAGCAGTTCTTC. Its translation is CASRRTSGRGEQFF.

This CDR3 reads CASSLVSPSTGGAYNEQFF. CDR3 bases: TGTGCCAGCAGCTTAGTGTCCCCCTCGACAGGGGGCGCCTACAATGAGCAGTTCTTC. This rearrangement joins TRBV7-6 to TRBJ2-1; 10 nucleotides match TRBD1. CDR1 is SGHVS, CDR2 FNYEAQ, per germline. V trimming: 1 base; J trimming: 2 bases; junction bases outside the gene matches: 11. The CDR3 is 19 amino acids.

The chain carries TRBV7-9 and TRBJ2-3; no definite D call. The CDR3 contains 14 residues. Germline V gives CDR1 SEHNR, CDR2 FQNEAQ (reference sequence). Trimming removed 5 bases at V and 3 bases at J, with 12 bases between. CDR3 sequence reads: CASSPERFTDTQYF. CDR3 in DNA: TGTGCCAGCAGCCCCGAAAGGTTTACAGATACGCAGTATTTT.

The chain uses TRBV5-4 and TRBJ2-1, with 11 bases lining up with TRBD2. Germline V lookup: CDR1 SGHNT, CDR2 YYREEE (reference sequence). The V and J ends lost 4 bases and 6 bases, in that order; junction bases with no gene match: 12. The CDR3 contains 17 residues. The CDR3 protein is CASSPRAGTSGSNEQFF. In DNA, the CDR3 is TGTGCCAGCAGCCCCAGGGCCGGGACTAGCGGTTCCAATGAGCAGTTCTTC.

This chain links TRBV5-5 with TRBJ2-1; a weak D match, TRBD1 (6 bases). Between the trimmed V and J ends, which lost 0 bases and 7 bases, there was a span of 14 bases. The CDR3 sequence is 15 residues long. CDR1 and CDR2 from the germline V gene are SGHKS and YYEKEE (reference sequence). Here the CDR3 reads CASSLGRGLGNEQFF. The CDR3, as DNA: TGTGCCAGCAGCTTGGGCAGGGGCTTGGGAAATGAGCAGTTCTTC.

The genes are TRBV10-3 and TRBJ2-2; 9 bases agree with TRBD1. The CDR3 runs to 14 residues. J was trimmed by 6 bases and V by 6 bases; bases with no gene match: 5. Germline assignment: CDR1 ENHRY and CDR2 SYGVKD. CDR3: CAISLDRGAGELFF. In DNA, the CDR3 is TGTGCCATCAGCCTGGACAGGGGCGCCGGGGAGCTGTTTTTT.

The chain carries TRBV5-1 and TRBJ1-2, with D possibly TRBD1 on 5 matching bases. This CDR3 is 14 amino acids long. Germline lookup yields CDR1 SGHRS and CDR2 YFSETQ. V lost 1 base to trimming and J lost 6 bases, with 13 bases between them. The CDR3 DNA reads as TGCGCCAGCAGCTTGATGGTCCCCAGGGATGGCTACACCTTC. As protein: CASSLMVPRDGYTF.

V gene TRBV5-1 combines with J gene TRBJ2-1, with 9 bases identical to TRBD2. The CDR3 length is 15 residues. From germline, CDR1 is SGHRS and CDR2 YFSETQ. V shed 4 bases and J 7 bases; nucleotides not matched to a gene: 9. Here the CDR3 reads CASSAVSGRRNEQFF. As DNA, the CDR3 is TGCGCCAGCAGCGCCGTTAGCGGGAGAAGGAATGAGCAGTTCTTC.

This clone was seen a handful of times. The rearrangement joins TRBV5-1 to TRBJ2-2, with D tentatively TRBD1 (6 bases). CDR3 length equals 15 residues. Germline V lookup: CDR1 SGHRS, CDR2 YFSETQ. V was trimmed by 4 bases and J by 6 bases, leaving 16 bases between them. The CDR3 DNA is TGCGCCAGCAGCCAGACGCAGGGGTTCGCCGGGGAGCTGTTTTTT. Its translation is CASSQTQGFAGELFF.

This clone was seen a few times. The V call is TRBV9, the J call TRBJ2-3; either TRBD1 or TRBD2 may fit D (7 bases each). The V gene lost 3 bases and the J gene lost 5 bases, with 16 bases spanning the gap. The CDR3 has 15 amino acids. CDR1 is SGDLS and CDR2 is YYNGEE in the germline V gene. Here the CDR3 reads CASSGQGGVRDTQYF. The CDR3 nucleotides read TGTGCCAGCAGCGGTCAGGGGGGGGTCAGAGATACGCAGTATTTT. The full variable domain, with the rest looked up from reference TRBV9 and TRBJ2-3, is DSGVTQTPKHLITATGQRVTLRCSPRSGDLSVYWYQQSLDQGLQFLIQYYNGEERAKGNILERFSAQQFPDLHSELNLSSLELGDSALYFCASSGQGGVRDTQYFGPGTRLTVL.

The rearrangement links TRBV5-1 to TRBJ1-3; D is unclear. Germline V lookup: CDR1 SGHRS, CDR2 YFSETQ. Between the trimmed V and J ends, which lost 0 bases and 0 bases, there was a span of 10 bases. The CDR3 runs 16 residues. The CDR3: CASSLESPSSGNTIYF. The CDR3 DNA follows: TGCGCCAGCAGCTTGGAATCGCCGAGCTCTGGAAACACCATATATTTT.

The V and J genes are TRBV28 and TRBJ1-1; possibly TRBD1 for D (5 bases). Germline V CDR1 and CDR2: MDHEN, SYDVKM. This CDR3 spans 14 amino acids. V dropped 3 bases and J dropped 1 base, with 9 bases sitting between them. DNA for the CDR3: TGTGCCAGCAGTTTCCCGACAGCGAACACTGAAGCTTTCTTT. Translation gives CASSFPTANTEAFF.

The chain uses TRBV5-1 and TRBJ1-5; D ambiguous. The length of the CDR3 is 13 residues. The V gene lost 1 base and the J gene lost 7 bases, with 9 bases spanning the gap. Looked up from germline, CDR1 is SGHRS and CDR2 is YFSETQ. The CDR3: CASSLTPDQPQHF. The DNA of the CDR3 is TGCGCCAGCAGCTTGACCCCAGACCAGCCCCAGCATTTT. The whole variable domain, filled in from reference TRBV5-1 and TRBJ1-5, reads KAGVTQTPRYLIKTRGQQVTLSCSPISGHRSVSWYQQTPGQGLQFLFEYFSETQRNKGNFPGRFSGRQFSNSRSEMNVSTLELGDSALYLCASSLTPDQPQHFGDGTRLSIL.

A few counts support this clone. The chain links TRBV28 to TRBJ1-5; 7 bases line up with TRBD1. J lost 8 bases, V lost 3 bases, and 7 bases had no gene match. From germline, CDR1 is MDHEN and CDR2 SYDVKM. The length of the CDR3 is 14 residues. As DNA, the CDR3 is TGTGCCAGCAGTTTTCTGACAGGGATGGAGCCCCAGCATTTT. This gives the protein CASSFLTGMEPQHF.

CDR3 bases: TGTGCCAGCAGCGTTTCCGGGGCGACCTACGAGCAGTACTTC. Translated, it gives CASSVSGATYEQYF. This sequence joins TRBV9 and TRBJ2-7; D possibly matches TRBD1 or TRBD2 (5 bases each). Between the trimmed V and J ends, which lost 2 bases and 2 bases, there was a span of 11 bases. Germline values: CDR1 SGDLS, CDR2 YYNGEE. This CDR3 has 14 amino acids.